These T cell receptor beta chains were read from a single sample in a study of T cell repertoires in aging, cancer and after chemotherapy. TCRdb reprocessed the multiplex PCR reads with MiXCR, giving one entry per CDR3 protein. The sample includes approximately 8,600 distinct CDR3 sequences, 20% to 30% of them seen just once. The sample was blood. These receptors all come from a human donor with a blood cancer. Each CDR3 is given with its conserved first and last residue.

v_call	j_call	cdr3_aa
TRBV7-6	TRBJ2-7	CASSLGGGPYEQYF
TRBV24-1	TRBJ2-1	CATSDGSSYNEQFF
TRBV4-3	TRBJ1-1	CASSQASGRVNTEAFF
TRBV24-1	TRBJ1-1	CATSDLGNTEAFF
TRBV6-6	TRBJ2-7	CASSYSDSSYEQYF
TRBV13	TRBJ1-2	CASSLGPGEKGGYTF
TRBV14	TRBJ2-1	CASSHVAGPSYNEQFF
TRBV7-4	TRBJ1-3	CASSLTSTAAGGNTIYF
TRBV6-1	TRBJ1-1	CASREGMTEAFF
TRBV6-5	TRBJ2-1	CASSRTSGYNEQFF
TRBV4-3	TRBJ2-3	CASSPRTDTDTQYF
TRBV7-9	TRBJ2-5	CASSFTGSIQETQYF
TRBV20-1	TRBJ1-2	CSARGGEYGYTF
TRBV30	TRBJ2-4	CAWSDPGQESFLPKNIQYF
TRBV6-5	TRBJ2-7	CASINTRGQGAARLYEQYF
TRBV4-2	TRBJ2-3	CASSQDSSGTDTQYF
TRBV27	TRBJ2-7	CASGTGSEQYF
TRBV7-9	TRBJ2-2	CASTPVGSNTGELFF
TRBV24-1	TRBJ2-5	CATSDPGTGSETQYF
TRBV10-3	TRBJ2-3	CAISESTPGWGPQYF
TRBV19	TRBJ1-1	CASSMSGGGENTEAFF
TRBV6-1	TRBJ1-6	CASCRDTPNSPLHF
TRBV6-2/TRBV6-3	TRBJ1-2	CASSYERWGYTF
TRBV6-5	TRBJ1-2	CASSPGGAYGYTF
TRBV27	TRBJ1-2	CASSLSGGHYGYTF
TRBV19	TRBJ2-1	CASRRPGVKVNEQFF